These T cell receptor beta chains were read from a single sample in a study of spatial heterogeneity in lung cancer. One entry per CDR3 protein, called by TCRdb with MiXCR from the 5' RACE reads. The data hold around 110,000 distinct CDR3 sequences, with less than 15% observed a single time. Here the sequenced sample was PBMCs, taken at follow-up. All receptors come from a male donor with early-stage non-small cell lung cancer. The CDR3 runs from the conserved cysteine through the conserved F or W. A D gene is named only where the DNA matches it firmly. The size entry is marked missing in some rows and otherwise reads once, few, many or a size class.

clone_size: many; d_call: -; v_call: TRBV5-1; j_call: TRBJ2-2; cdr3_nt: TGCGCCAGCAGCTTGGCCACGGGATTCACCGGGGAGCTGTTTTTT; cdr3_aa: CASSLATGFTGELFF
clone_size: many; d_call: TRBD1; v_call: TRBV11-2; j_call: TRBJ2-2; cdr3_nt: TGTGCCAGCAGCTTGGCCCGGGACAGGGACACCGGGGAGCTGTTTTTT; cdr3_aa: CASSLARDRDTGELFF
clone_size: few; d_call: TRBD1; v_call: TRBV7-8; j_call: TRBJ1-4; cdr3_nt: TGTGCCAGCAGCCGAGTACAGGGGGATGAAAAACTGTTTTTT; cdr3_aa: CASSRVQGDEKLFF
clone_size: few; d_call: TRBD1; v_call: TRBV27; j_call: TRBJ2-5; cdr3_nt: TGTGCCAGCAGCCATCAGACAGGGGGCGTGGAGACCCAGTACTTC; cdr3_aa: CASSHQTGGVETQYF
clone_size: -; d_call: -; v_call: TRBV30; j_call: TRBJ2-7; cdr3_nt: TGTGCCTGGACCCGCAACTACGAGCAGTACTTC; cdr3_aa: CAWTRNYEQYF
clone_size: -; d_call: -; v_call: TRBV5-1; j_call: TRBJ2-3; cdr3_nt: TGCGCCAGCAGCTTGGGCGGGCGGGGCGCCTTCACAGATACGCAGTATTTT; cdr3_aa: CASSLGGRGAFTDTQYF
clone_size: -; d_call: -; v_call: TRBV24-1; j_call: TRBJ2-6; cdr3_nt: TGTGCCACCAGTTCAACGGTTAGCTCTGGGGCCAACGTCCTGACTTTC; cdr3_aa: CATSSTVSSGANVLTF
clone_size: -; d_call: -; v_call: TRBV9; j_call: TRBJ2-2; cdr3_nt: TGTGCCAGCAGCGTAGTCCCTACCCCGAAGGCCGGCACCGGGGAGCTGTTTTTT; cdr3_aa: CASSVVPTPKAGTGELFF
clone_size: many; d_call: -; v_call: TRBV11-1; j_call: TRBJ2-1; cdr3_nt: TGTGCCAGCAGCTTAGAGGGGAATGAGCAGTTCTTC; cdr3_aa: CASSLEGNEQFF
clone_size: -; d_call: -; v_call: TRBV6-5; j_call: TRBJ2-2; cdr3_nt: TGTGGCAGCAGTTACTCCGGGACCATCGGGGAGCTGTTTTTT; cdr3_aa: CGSSYSGTIGELFF
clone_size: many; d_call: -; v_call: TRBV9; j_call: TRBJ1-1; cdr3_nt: TGTGCCAGCAGCGTACCCCTTCGGCAGGGCATGTTGAACACTGAAGCTTTCTTT; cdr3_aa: CASSVPLRQGMLNTEAFF
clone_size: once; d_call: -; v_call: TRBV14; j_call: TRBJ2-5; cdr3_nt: TGTGCCAGCAGCCAGGGGGGAGCGGAGACCCAGTACTTC; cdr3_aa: CASSQGGAETQYF
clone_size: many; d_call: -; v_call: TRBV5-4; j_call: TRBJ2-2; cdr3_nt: TGTGCCAGCAGCCAAGACCAGGTCGAACTGTTTTTT; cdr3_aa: CASSQDQVELFF
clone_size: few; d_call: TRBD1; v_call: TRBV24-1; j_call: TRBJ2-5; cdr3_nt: TGTGCCACCAGTGATGGGACAGGGGAGACCCAGTACTTC; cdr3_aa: CATSDGTGETQYF
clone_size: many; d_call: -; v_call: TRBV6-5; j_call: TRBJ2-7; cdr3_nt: TGTGCCAGCAGCCCGACAGGTACCTACGAGCAGTACTTC; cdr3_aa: CASSPTGTYEQYF
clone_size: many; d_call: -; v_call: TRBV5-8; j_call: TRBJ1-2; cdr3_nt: TGTGCCAGCAGCTTAAATGGAAGAGGCTACACCTTC; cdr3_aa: CASSLNGRGYTF
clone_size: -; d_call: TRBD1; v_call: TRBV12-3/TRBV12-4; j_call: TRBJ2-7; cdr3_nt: TGTGCCAGCAGTAACCAATGGGACAGTTATTACTACGAGCAGTACTTC; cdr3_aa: CASSNQWDSYYYEQYF
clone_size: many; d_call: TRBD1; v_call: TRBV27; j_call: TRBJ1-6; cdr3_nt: TGTGCCAGCAGTTTAACTTCAGGGGGAAATTCACCCCTCCACTTT; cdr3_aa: CASSLTSGGNSPLHF
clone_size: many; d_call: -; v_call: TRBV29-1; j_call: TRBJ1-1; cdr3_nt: TGCAGCGGGCGCGGCAGTATGATAAACACTGAAGCTTTCTTT; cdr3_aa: CSGRGSMINTEAFF
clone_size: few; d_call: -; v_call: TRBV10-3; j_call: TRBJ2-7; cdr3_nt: TGTGCCATCAGGACGGGGGCGCCCTACGAGCAGTACTTC; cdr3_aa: CAIRTGAPYEQYF
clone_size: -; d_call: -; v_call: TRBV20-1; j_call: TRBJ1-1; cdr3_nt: TGCAGTGCTGGGGGATTGGATGAATTCACTGAAGCTTTCTTT; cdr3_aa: CSAGGLDEFTEAFF
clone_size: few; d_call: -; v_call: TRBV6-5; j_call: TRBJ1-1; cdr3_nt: TGTGCCAGCAGAGGACGGACTGGGGACACTGAAGCTTTCTTT; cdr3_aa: CASRGRTGDTEAFF
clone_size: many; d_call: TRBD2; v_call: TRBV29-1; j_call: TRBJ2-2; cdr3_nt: TGCAGCGTTGCAGGTCGGACTAGTAAAATCACCGGGGAGCTGTTTTTT; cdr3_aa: CSVAGRTSKITGELFF
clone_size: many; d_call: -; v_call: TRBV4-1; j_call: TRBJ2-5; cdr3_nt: TGCGCCAGCAGCCAAGATGAGGTTTCGACTGGCCAAGAGACCCAGTACTTC; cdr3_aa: CASSQDEVSTGQETQYF
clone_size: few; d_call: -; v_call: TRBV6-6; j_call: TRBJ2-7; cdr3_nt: TGTGCCAGCAGTTACTCGGCGGCCACCATCGGGAACGAGCAGTACTTC; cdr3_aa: CASSYSAATIGNEQYF
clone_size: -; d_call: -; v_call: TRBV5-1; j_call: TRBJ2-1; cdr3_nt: TGCGCCAGCAGCTTGTATCCGGACAATGAGCAGTTCTTC; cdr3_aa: CASSLYPDNEQFF
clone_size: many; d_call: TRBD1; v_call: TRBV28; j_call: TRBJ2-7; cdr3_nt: TGTGCCAGCAGGAGAAGGGGACAGGGTTACAGCTCCTACGAGCAGTACTTC; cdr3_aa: CASRRRGQGYSSYEQYF
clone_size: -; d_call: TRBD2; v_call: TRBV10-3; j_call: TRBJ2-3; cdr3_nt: TGTGCCATCAGTGCGGGGGGAAGCACAGATACGCAGTATTTT; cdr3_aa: CAISAGGSTDTQYF
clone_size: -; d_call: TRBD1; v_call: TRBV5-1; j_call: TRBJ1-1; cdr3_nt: TGCGCCAGCAGCGCCGGGACAGCTCTTGAAGCTTTCTTT; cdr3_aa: CASSAGTALEAFF
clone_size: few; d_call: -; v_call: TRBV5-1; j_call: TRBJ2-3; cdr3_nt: TGCGCCAGCAGCCGCTCCGGACAATCTAGCACAGATACGCAGTATTTT; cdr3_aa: CASSRSGQSSTDTQYF
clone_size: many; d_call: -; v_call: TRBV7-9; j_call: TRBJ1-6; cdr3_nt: TGTGCCAGCAGAGCCGCAGGGAGTTACTCACCCCTCCACTTT; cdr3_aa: CASRAAGSYSPLHF
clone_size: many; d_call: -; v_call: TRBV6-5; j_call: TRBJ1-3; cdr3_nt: TGTGCCAGCAGTTACTCAGGGGCCTCTGGAAACACCATATATTTT; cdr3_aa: CASSYSGASGNTIYF
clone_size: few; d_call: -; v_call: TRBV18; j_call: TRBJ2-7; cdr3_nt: TGTGCCAGCTCACCAAAATCGGCCGGACAAACGTACGAGCAGTACTTC; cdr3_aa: CASSPKSAGQTYEQYF
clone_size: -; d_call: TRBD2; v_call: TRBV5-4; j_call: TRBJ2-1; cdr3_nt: TGTGCCAGCAGCTTAAATAGCGGGGGGGCCGCCAATGAGCAGTTCTTC; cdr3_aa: CASSLNSGGAANEQFF
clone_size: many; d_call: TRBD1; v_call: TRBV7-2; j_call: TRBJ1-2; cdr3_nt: TGTGCCAGCAGCAGCCGTATGACAGGGGTCTATGGCTACACCTTC; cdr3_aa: CASSSRMTGVYGYTF
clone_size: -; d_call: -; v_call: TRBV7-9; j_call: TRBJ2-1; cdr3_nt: TGTGCCAGCAGCTCTGGACAGTACAATGAGCAGTTCTTC; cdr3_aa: CASSSGQYNEQFF
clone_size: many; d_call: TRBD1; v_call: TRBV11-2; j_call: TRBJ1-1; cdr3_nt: TGTGCCAGCAGCGAACAGGGGGCCACTGAAGCTTTCTTT; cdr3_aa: CASSEQGATEAFF
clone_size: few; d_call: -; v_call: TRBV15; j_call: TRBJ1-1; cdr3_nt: TGTGCCACCAGCAGAGAGGCAGGGTTGATCACTGAAGCTTTCTTT; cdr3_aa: CATSREAGLITEAFF
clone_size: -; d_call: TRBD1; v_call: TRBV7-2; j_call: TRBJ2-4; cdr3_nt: TGTGCCAGCAGCTCGGGACAGGGTGGAGCCAAAAACATTCAGTACTTC; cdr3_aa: CASSSGQGGAKNIQYF
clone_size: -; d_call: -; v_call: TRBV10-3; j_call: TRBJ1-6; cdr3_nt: TGTGCCATCAGGAATGCAAAACTAGATTCACCCCTCCACTTT; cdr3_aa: CAIRNAKLDSPLHF
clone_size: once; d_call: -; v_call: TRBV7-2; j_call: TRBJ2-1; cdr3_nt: TGTGCCAGCAGCTTAGTGGGCACCATCACAAAGCAGTTCTTC; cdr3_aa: CASSLVGTITKQFF
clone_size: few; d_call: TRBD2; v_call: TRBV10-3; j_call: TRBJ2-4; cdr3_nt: TGTGCCATCAGTGAGTGGGCGGCTAGCGGGGGAGCCAAAAACATTCAGTACTTC; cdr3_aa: CAISEWAASGGAKNIQYF
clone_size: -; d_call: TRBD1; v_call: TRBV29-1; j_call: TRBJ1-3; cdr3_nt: TGCAGCGAGGAGGGGGCGCCTGGAAACACCATATATTTT; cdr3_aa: CSEEGAPGNTIYF
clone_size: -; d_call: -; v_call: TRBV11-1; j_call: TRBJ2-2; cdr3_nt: TGTGCCAGCAGCCCAGGGGGGACTCACACCGGGGAGCTGTTTTTT; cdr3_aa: CASSPGGTHTGELFF
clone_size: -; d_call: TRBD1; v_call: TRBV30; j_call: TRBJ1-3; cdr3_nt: TGTGCCTGGAGTCGACAGGGCGGTGGAAACACCATATATTTT; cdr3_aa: CAWSRQGGGNTIYF
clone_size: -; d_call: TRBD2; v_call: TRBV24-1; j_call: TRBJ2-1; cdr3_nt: TGTGCCACCAGGAGTGGCACTAGCGGGGGGACAAATGAGCAGTTCTTC; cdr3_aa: CATRSGTSGGTNEQFF
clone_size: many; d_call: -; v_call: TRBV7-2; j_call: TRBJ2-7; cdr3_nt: TGTGCCAGCGGAGCAGTCAGCTCCTACGAGCAGTACTTC; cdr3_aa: CASGAVSSYEQYF
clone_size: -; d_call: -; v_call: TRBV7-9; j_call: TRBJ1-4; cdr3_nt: TGTGCCAGCAGCTTAGCCCGGGATGAAAAACTGTTTTTT; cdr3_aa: CASSLARDEKLFF
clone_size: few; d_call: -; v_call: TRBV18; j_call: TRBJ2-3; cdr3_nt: TGTGCCAGCTCACCTACAGGGTCAGATACGCAGTATTTT; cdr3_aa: CASSPTGSDTQYF
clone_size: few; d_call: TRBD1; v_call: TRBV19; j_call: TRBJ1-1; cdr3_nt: TGTGCCAGTAGTATACCTCGACAGGGAATTAGAGGAAACACTGAAGCTTTCTTT; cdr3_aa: CASSIPRQGIRGNTEAFF
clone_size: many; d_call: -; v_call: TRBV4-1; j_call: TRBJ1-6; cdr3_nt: TGCGCCAGCAGCCAAGGGACGGGGTATAATTCACCCCTCCACTTT; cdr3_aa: CASSQGTGYNSPLHF
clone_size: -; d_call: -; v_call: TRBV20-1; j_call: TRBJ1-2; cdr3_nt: TGCAGTGCTCTTCGGGGAGAGAGTTCTGGCTACACCTTC; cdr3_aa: CSALRGESSGYTF
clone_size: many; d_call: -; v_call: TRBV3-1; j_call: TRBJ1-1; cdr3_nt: TGTGCCAGCAGCCCGACAGCCATGAACACTGAAGCTTTCTTT; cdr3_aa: CASSPTAMNTEAFF
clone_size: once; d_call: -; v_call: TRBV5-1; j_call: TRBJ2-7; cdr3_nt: TGCGCCAGCAGCGGGCAAGGCGGGGCATCCTACGAGCAGTACTTC; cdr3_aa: CASSGQGGASYEQYF